Shown below are 20 T cell receptor beta chains from a single sample sequenced in a study of control samples from healthy donors and cancer patients. Data came from immunoSEQ multiplex PCR; TCRdb stores just in-frame clones and leaves some out. This table has tens of thousands of clones, about 92% appearing once. The sequencing input was PBMCs. These receptors came from a middle-aged man with colorectal cancer.

The chain recombines TRBV6-2 or TRBV6-3 with TRBJ2-4, with D tentatively TRBD2 (6 bases). V was cut by 3 bases and J by 0 bases, with 9 bases left in between. Germline CDR1 is MNHEY and CDR2 is SVGEGT. This CDR3 contains 15 residues. CDR3 residues: CASSYVGGAKNIQYF. CDR3 sequence (DNA): TGTGCCAGCAGTTATGTGGGGGGAGCCAAAAACATTCAGTACTTC.

V usage is TRBV6-5 and J usage is TRBJ1-1, with TRBD1 matching 9 bases. The CDR3 covers 14 residues. J gave up 5 bases and V 8 bases, and 9 bases lay outside the gene matches. Germline V gene lookup returns CDR1 MNHEY and CDR2 SVGAGI. CDR3: CASRADRGGTEAFF. The CDR3 coding sequence is TGTGCCAGCCGAGCGGACAGGGGAGGGACTGAAGCTTTCTTT.

The rearrangement links TRBV5-4 to TRBJ2-7, with D tentatively TRBD2 (5 bases). The V gene lost 10 bases and the J gene lost 1 base, with 18 bases spanning the gap. CDR3 length equals 14 residues. Germline CDR1 SGHNT, CDR2 YYREEE (reference sequence). This CDR3 reads CAWARAHPSYEQYF. The DNA of the CDR3 is TGTGCCTGGGCGAGGGCCCACCCGTCCTACGAGCAGTACTTC.

This clone has a single count. The chain couples TRBV11-1 to TRBJ2-7, with TRBD1 matching over 7 bases. Germline V CDR1 and CDR2: SGHAT, FQDESV (reference sequence). Losses at the gene ends were 3 bases for V and 3 bases for J; bases not matched to a gene: 5. The CDR3 is 14 residues long. CDR3 DNA sequence: TGTGCCAGCAGCTTCTCGACAGGGAACTACGAGCAGTACTTC. It is translated as CASSFSTGNYEQYF.

The chain combines TRBV7-8 with TRBJ1-2; D is unresolved. This CDR3 is built from 14 residues. Germline loops: CDR1 SGHVS, CDR2 FQNEAQ. Trimming cost V 0 bases and J 3 bases, with 8 bases left between them. CDR3 in amino acids: CASSLAQADYGYTF. The CDR3 bases are TGTGCCAGCAGCTTAGCGCAGGCGGACTATGGCTACACCTTC.

V and J are TRBV5-6 and TRBJ2-1; 14 nucleotides match TRBD2. The CDR3 has 17 amino acids. The junction had 8 bases not matched to a gene; V was cut back by 4 bases and J by 5 bases. Germline V gives CDR1 SGHDT, CDR2 YYEEEE. The CDR3 coding sequence is TGTGCCAGCAGCCTACACCCGACTAGCGGGGGGGACAATGAGCAGTTCTTC. Residues: CASSLHPTSGGDNEQFF.

V and J are TRBV11-2 and TRBJ1-4; the D is unclear. This CDR3 has 13 amino acids. V was clipped by 2 bases and J by 4 bases, with 5 bases between them. Per germline, CDR1 SGHAT and CDR2 FQNNGV. CDR3 DNA: TGTGCCAGCAGCTTACAGTATAATGAAAAACTGTTTTTT. This gives the protein CASSLQYNEKLFF.

The rearrangement uses TRBV9 and TRBJ2-7; weak D call: TRBD2 (5 bases). The V and J ends lost 0 bases and 2 bases respectively, with 15 bases between them. Germline loops: CDR1 SGDLS, CDR2 YYNGEE. This CDR3 comprises 16 residues. The CDR3 region is CASSVDGRTGTYEQYF. CDR3 nucleotides: TGTGCCAGCAGCGTAGATGGTCGGACTGGGACCTACGAGCAGTACTTC.

The V and J genes are TRBV27 and TRBJ2-1; 11 positions agree with TRBD2. CDR1 is MNHEY and CDR2 is SMNVEV in the germline V gene (reference sequence). Losses at the gene ends were 6 bases for V and 5 bases for J; bases not matched to a gene: 9. CDR3 length: 16 amino acids. DNA of the CDR3: TGTGCCAGCAGCTGGGGAGGACTAGCGGGCAACAATGAGCAGTTCTTC. Translated: CASSWGGLAGNNEQFF.

The chain uses TRBV5-5 and TRBJ2-7, with D perhaps given as TRBD1 or TRBD2 (5 bases each). V lost 1 base, J lost 2 bases, and 13 bases lay in between. Germline V gives CDR1 SGHKS, CDR2 YYEKEE (reference sequence). The CDR3 covers 15 residues. The CDR3 coding sequence is TGTGCCAGCAGCTTGTCTGGGACGGGGACCTACGAGCAGTACTTC. It is translated as CASSLSGTGTYEQYF.

The chain is built from TRBV6-5 and TRBJ1-2; D is undetermined. The CDR3 contains 13 residues. V dropped 5 bases and J dropped 4 bases, with 11 bases sitting between them. CDR1 is MNHEY, CDR2 SVGAGI, per germline. CDR3 nucleotide sequence: TGTGCCAGCAGTCGGACCTCGGGCTATGGCTACACCTTC. The encoded protein is CASSRTSGYGYTF.

The chain is built from TRBV4-2 and TRBJ1-5, with TRBD1 matching over 10 bases. The CDR3 totals 18 residues. The V and J ends lost 0 bases and 2 bases, in that order; junction bases with no gene match: 7. The germline V gene has CDR1 LGHNA and CDR2 YNFKEQ. The CDR3: CASSQEGQGLTGNQPQHF. Here the CDR3 DNA reads TGTGCCAGCAGCCAAGAGGGACAGGGGTTAACGGGCAATCAGCCCCAGCATTTT.

The chain employs TRBV30 and TRBJ2-3; 9 bases fit TRBD1. The CDR3 is made up of 15 amino acids. The germline V gene has CDR1 GTSNPN and CDR2 SVGIG (reference sequence). V was clipped by 0 bases and J by 3 bases; unmatched bases: 4. In DNA, the CDR3 is TGTGCCTGGAGTGTAGTACAGGGGGCTACAGATACGCAGTATTTT. Protein sequence: CAWSVVQGATDTQYF.

The J gene is TRBJ1-2, the V gene TRBV18; D ambiguous. Germline CDR1 is KGHSH and CDR2 is LQKENI. V gave up 0 bases and J gave up 1 base, with 12 bases separating them. The CDR3 sequence is 16 residues long. The CDR3 loop is CASSPPSGKSNYGYTF. DNA of the CDR3: TGTGCCAGCTCACCACCGTCCGGGAAGAGTAACTATGGCTACACCTTC.

This chain links TRBV6-5 with TRBJ2-7; no clear D gene. The germline V gene has CDR1 MNHEY and CDR2 SVGAGI. V was shortened by 2 bases and J by 8 bases, with 10 bases between the two germline ends. The CDR3 has 12 residues. CDR3 sequence (DNA): TGTGCCAGCAGTTACGTTGGCAGAAAGCAGTACTTC. Its translation is CASSYVGRKQYF.

J is TRBJ2-7 and V is TRBV2; the match to TRBD1 covers 10 bases. Per the germline V gene, CDR1 is SNHLY and CDR2 is FYNNEI. The trim removed 1 base at V and 0 bases at J, leaving 9 bases unmatched. The CDR3 has 18 amino acids. CDR3 sequence: CASSEVLSTGGYSYEQYF. CDR3 DNA sequence: TGTGCCAGCAGTGAAGTCTTGTCGACAGGGGGCTACTCCTACGAGCAGTACTTC.

With respect to this clone: Other DNA sequences in this specimen translate into the identical CDR3. This rearrangement joins TRBV6-5 to TRBJ1-4; perhaps TRBD1 as D (5 bases). The length of the CDR3 is 14 residues. Germline lookup yields CDR1 MNHEY and CDR2 SVGAGI. Trimming stripped 4 bases from V and 8 bases from J, with 14 bases between. The CDR3 nucleotides are TGTGCCAGCAGTTTAGGGCAGGGTGGGGAAAAACTGTTTTTT. It is translated as CASSLGQGGEKLFF.

The V and J genes are TRBV19 and TRBJ2-3; 9 bases line up with TRBD2. The CDR3 length is 16 residues. The ends lost 3 bases at V and 4 bases at J; junction bases unmatched: 8. The germline gives CDR1 LNHDA, CDR2 SQIVND (reference sequence). CDR3 protein: CASSMLASGAPDTQYF. CDR3 nucleotide sequence: TGTGCCAGTAGTATGCTGGCTAGCGGGGCCCCAGATACGCAGTATTTT. Based on the CDR3 plus reference TRBV19 and TRBJ2-3, the full variable domain is DGGITQSPKYLFRKEGQNVTLSCEQNLNHDAMYWYRQDPGQGLRLIYYSQIVNDFQKGDIAEGYSVSREKKESFPLTVTSAQKNPTAFYLCASSMLASGAPDTQYFGPGTRLTVL.

This sequence joins TRBV2 and TRBJ2-5; TRBD1 or TRBD2 may be the D gene (5 bases each). The germline gives CDR1 SNHLY, CDR2 FYNNEI. V lost 6 bases, J lost 4 bases, and 12 bases lay in between. CDR3 length: 13 residues. The CDR3 sequence: CASSTGRRETQYF. The CDR3 DNA reads as TGTGCCAGCAGCACGGGACGGAGAGAGACCCAGTACTTC.

The gene calls are TRBV5-1 and TRBJ1-6; perhaps TRBD1 as D (6 bases). Germline values: CDR1 SGHRS, CDR2 YFSETQ. The CDR3 has 16 residues. V dropped 0 bases and J dropped 9 bases, with 16 bases sitting between them. CDR3 DNA: TGCGCCAGCAGCTTGGCCGGTTCGACAGGAGGTTCACCCCTCCACTTT. This codes for CASSLAGSTGGSPLHF.